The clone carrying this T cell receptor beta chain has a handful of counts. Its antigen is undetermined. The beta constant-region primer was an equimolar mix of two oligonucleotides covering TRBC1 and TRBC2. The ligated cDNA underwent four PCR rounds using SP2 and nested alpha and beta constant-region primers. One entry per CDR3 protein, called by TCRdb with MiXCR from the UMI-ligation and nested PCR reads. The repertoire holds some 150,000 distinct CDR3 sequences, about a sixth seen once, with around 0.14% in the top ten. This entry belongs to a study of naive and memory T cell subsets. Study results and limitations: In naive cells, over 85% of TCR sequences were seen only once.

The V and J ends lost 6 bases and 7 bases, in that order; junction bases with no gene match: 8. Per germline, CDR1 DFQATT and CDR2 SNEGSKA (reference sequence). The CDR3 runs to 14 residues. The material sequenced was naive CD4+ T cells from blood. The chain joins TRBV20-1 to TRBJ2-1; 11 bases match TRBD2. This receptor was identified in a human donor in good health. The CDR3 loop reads CSAVAGGSINEQFF. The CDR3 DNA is TGCAGTGCAGTAGCGGGAGGGTCTATAAATGAGCAGTTCTTC.